Each of the 21 T cell receptor beta chains below was sequenced from the same sample in a study of shared clonotypes between healthy human individuals. Naive CD8 cells, CD45RO-negative and positively selected for CCR7, excluded terminally differentiated effector memory CD45RA+ cells. Clones were read by immunoSEQ multiplex PCR, and TCRdb kept only the in-frame ones, dropping some. The table has some 2 million clones, 85% to 95% seen once; the top ten hold less than 1.5%. The source material was naive CD8+ T cells sorted from blood. All receptors derive from a man aged 18-30 years in good health.

The rearrangement links TRBV27 to TRBJ2-7; 14 bases line up with TRBD2. J gave up 5 bases and V 6 bases, and 6 bases lay outside the gene matches. The length of the CDR3 is 15 residues. Germline CDR1 and CDR2: MNHEY and SMNVEV (reference sequence). CDR3 residues: CASSETSGRVHEQYF. CDR3 DNA sequence: TGTGCCAGCAGCGAGACTAGCGGGAGGGTCCACGAGCAGTACTTC.

The V call is TRBV4-1, the J call TRBJ1-6, with a tentative D call TRBD1 (6 bases). The CDR3 runs to 16 residues. Trimming took 1 base from V and 10 from J, leaving 17 bases between them. Germline-derived CDR1 and CDR2 are MGHRA and YSYEKL. Written as DNA, the CDR3 is TGCGCCAGCAGCCAAGTGGCGGGACATTTAGAATCACCCCTCCACTTT. Translating gives CASSQVAGHLESPLHF.

The rearrangement uses TRBV9 and TRBJ2-7; D is possibly TRBD1 or TRBD2 (5 bases each). The V gene lost 4 bases and the J gene lost 5 bases, with 16 bases spanning the gap. The CDR3 covers 14 residues. Germline-derived CDR1 and CDR2 are SGDLS and YYNGEE. This chain's CDR3 is CASSPLRRDDEQYF. The DNA for the CDR3 is TGTGCCAGCAGCCCCTTAAGACGGGACGACGAGCAGTACTTC.

V is TRBV9 and J is TRBJ2-2, with D perhaps matching TRBD1 (6 bases). Germline values: CDR1 SGDLS, CDR2 YYNGEE. The V gene lost 3 bases and the J gene lost 1 base, with 13 bases spanning the gap. CDR3 size: 16 residues. The CDR3 sequence: CASSDRQEMNTGELFF. CDR3 coding DNA: TGTGCCAGCAGCGACCGACAGGAAATGAACACCGGGGAGCTGTTTTTT. The full variable domain, completed using reference TRBV9 and TRBJ2-2, is DSGVTQTPKHLITATGQRVTLRCSPRSGDLSVYWYQQSLDQGLQFLIQYYNGEERAKGNILERFSAQQFPDLHSELNLSSLELGDSALYFCASSDRQEMNTGELFFGEGSRLTVL.

The chain combines TRBV29-1 with TRBJ1-1, with D tentatively TRBD1 (6 bases). The V and J ends lost 5 bases and 4 bases respectively, with 11 bases between them. Looked up from germline, CDR1 is SQVTM and CDR2 is ANQGSEA. The CDR3 spans 12 residues. CDR3 bases: TGCAGCGTTAGGCAGGGGACCACTGAAGCTTTCTTT. Its protein is CSVRQGTTEAFF.

The V and J genes are TRBV5-8 and TRBJ2-7; D may correspond to TRBD1 or TRBD2 (5 bases each). CDR3 length: 15 residues. Germline V gene lookup returns CDR1 SGHTS and CDR2 YDEGEE. V lost 3 bases, J lost 6 bases, and 19 bases lay in between. Written as DNA, the CDR3 is TGTGCCAGCAGCTCCCCTTATTCGGGACCTCTCGAGCAGTACTTC. Translation: CASSSPYSGPLEQYF.

The rearrangement links TRBV29-1 to TRBJ2-7; 7 nucleotides agree with TRBD2. The junction had 7 bases not matched to a gene; V was cut back by 0 bases and J by 2 bases. The CDR3 extends over 15 amino acids. Germline CDR1 and CDR2: SQVTM and ANQGSEA. Here the CDR3 reads CSVEDGGTGTYEQYF. The CDR3 DNA reads TGCAGCGTTGAAGACGGGGGGACTGGGACCTACGAGCAGTACTTC.

The chain recombines TRBV5-1 with TRBJ2-7; D gene unclear. Trimming cost V 2 bases and J 4 bases, with 10 bases left between them. The CDR3 is 13 residues long. Germline CDR1 is SGHRS and CDR2 is YFSETQ. This CDR3 reads CASSLTDDYEQYF. The CDR3 DNA is TGCGCCAGCAGCTTAACGGATGATTACGAGCAGTACTTC.

The chain is built from TRBV5-8 and TRBJ2-3; 7 bases are a match to TRBD2. In germline, CDR1 is SGHTS, CDR2 YDEGEE. Trimming cost V 0 bases and J 3 bases; bases outside gene matches: 10. This CDR3 has 17 residues. The CDR3 nucleotides read TGTGCCAGCAGCTTGGAGGTAGCGGGTTCATGGACAGATACGCAGTATTTT. This codes for CASSLEVAGSWTDTQYF.

V gene TRBV9 combines with J gene TRBJ2-1, with D possibly called TRBD1 or TRBD2 (5 bases each). The CDR3 is 15 amino acids. Germline CDR1 reads SGDLS; CDR2 reads YYNGEE. Deletions cut 0 bases from V and 8 bases from J, with 15 bases between. The CDR3 is CASSVGSGPGYEQFF. CDR3 nucleotides: TGTGCCAGCAGCGTAGGATCGGGACCCGGCTATGAGCAGTTCTTC.

The chain couples TRBV25-1 to TRBJ1-1; D not resolved. Germline V gene sequence: CDR1 MGHDK, CDR2 SYGVNS. This CDR3 is built from 13 residues. Trimming stripped 2 bases from V and 0 bases from J, with 4 bases between. The CDR3 bases are TGTGCCAGCAGTGAAGCGGTGAACACTGAAGCTTTCTTT. Translated: CASSEAVNTEAFF.

The chain links TRBV27 to TRBJ1-2; unclear D gene. Germline CDR1 MNHEY, CDR2 SMNVEV (reference sequence). This CDR3 is built from 13 residues. V gave up 5 bases and J gave up 4 bases, with 11 bases separating them. The CDR3 region has the DNA TGTGCCAGCAGTATTAACAGCCTCTATGGCTACACCTTC. Amino acid sequence: CASSINSLYGYTF.

The J gene is TRBJ2-7, the V gene TRBV5-6; no clear D. V lost 4 bases and J 7 bases, leaving 15 bases between the germline ends. The germline gives CDR1 SGHDT, CDR2 YYEEEE. The CDR3 loop spans 13 amino acids. The CDR3 region has the DNA TGTGCCAGCAGCCTAGGATCCTCGGATGAGCAGTACTTC. It is translated as CASSLGSSDEQYF.

The chain links TRBV27 to TRBJ1-1, with a weak D call TRBD1 (6 bases). The V and J ends lost 6 bases and 4 bases respectively, with 21 bases between them. Per the germline V gene, CDR1 is MNHEY and CDR2 is SMNVEV (reference sequence). The CDR3 loop spans 16 amino acids. CDR3 nucleotide sequence: TGTGCCAGCAGCCCTTCCGCAGGGGAAATGGGCACTGAAGCTTTCTTT. Protein: CASSPSAGEMGTEAFF.

V is TRBV18 and J is TRBJ1-4; D is unresolved. The CDR3 spans 16 residues. Trimming cost V 2 bases and J 5 bases, with 15 bases left between them. The germline V gene encodes CDR1 KGHSH and CDR2 LQKENI. The CDR3 DNA is TGTGCCAGCTCACCAGGTTTAAAGCCCCTCAATGAAAAACTGTTTTTT. Translation: CASSPGLKPLNEKLFF.

V is TRBV6-1 and J is TRBJ2-7, with D perhaps given as TRBD1 or TRBD2 (7 bases each). In germline, CDR1 is MNHNS, CDR2 SASEGT. Trimming pared 1 base from V and 3 bases from J, leaving 13 bases between. This CDR3 has 15 residues. In DNA, the CDR3 is TGTGCCAGCAGTGAAGTCCAGGGGGGGGGCTACGAGCAGTACTTC. Its translation: CASSEVQGGGYEQYF.

The chain joins TRBV15 to TRBJ2-3; D is perhaps TRBD2 (6 bases). V was shortened by 1 base and J by 0 bases, with 11 bases between the two germline ends. The CDR3 contains 16 residues. Germline V CDR1 and CDR2: LNHNV, YYDKDF (reference sequence). For the CDR3, the DNA is TGTGCCACCAGCAGAGGGGCAGGGACTAGCACAGATACGCAGTATTTT. This codes for CATSRGAGTSTDTQYF.

The J gene is TRBJ1-2, the V gene TRBV5-6; D not certain. The germline gives CDR1 SGHDT, CDR2 YYEEEE. The CDR3 length is 13 residues. V lost 1 base and J 7 bases, leaving 11 bases between the germline ends. This CDR3 reads CASSLTGSGGYTF. CDR3 in DNA: TGTGCCAGCAGCTTGACCGGGTCGGGTGGCTACACCTTC.

As for this clone: Other nucleotide sequences in the sample specify the same CDR3. The chain couples TRBV4-1 to TRBJ2-7, with 9 bases identical to TRBD1. J gave up 4 bases and V 3 bases, and 4 bases lay outside the gene matches. This CDR3 contains 14 residues. Germline V gene lookup returns CDR1 MGHRA and CDR2 YSYEKL. The CDR3 loop reads CASSHPGTGYEQYF. Here the CDR3 DNA reads TGCGCCAGCAGCCACCCCGGGACAGGGTACGAGCAGTACTTC.

Here the CDR3 reads CASSPESGRFYEQYF. The CDR3 region has the DNA TGTGCCAGCAGCCCAGAGAGCGGGAGATTCTACGAGCAGTACTTC. This chain uses TRBV11-2 with TRBJ2-7; TRBD2 agrees at 8 bases. Trimming took 5 bases from V and 3 from J; bases not matched to a gene: 9. The CDR3 contains 15 residues. CDR1 is SGHAT, CDR2 FQNNGV, per germline.

V usage is TRBV27 and J usage is TRBJ1-2; 8 bases line up with TRBD1. Germline lookup yields CDR1 MNHEY and CDR2 SMNVEV (reference sequence). The CDR3 consists of 14 residues. The junction had 5 bases not matched to a gene; V was cut back by 2 bases and J by 6 bases. CDR3 amino acids: CASSLQGAADGYTF. CDR3 sequence (DNA): TGTGCCAGCAGTTTACAGGGGGCTGCTGATGGCTACACCTTC.